A single sample is the source of the 27 T cell receptor beta chains below, sequenced in a study of cytomegalovirus exposure and HLA in healthy donors. PCR employed 60 Vbeta and 13 Jbeta primers. Assay used: immunoSEQ multiplex PCR; TCRdb lists only in-frame clones, some missing. The sample holds over 100,000 clones, over 70% seen once. Sequenced input: PBMCs. Every receptor here comes from a woman aged 35 to 49 in good health and CMV-seronegative.

The chain recombines TRBV19 with TRBJ2-7, with D unresolved. This CDR3 is built from 14 residues. Trimming stripped 5 bases from V and 1 base from J, with 12 bases between. Looked up from germline, CDR1 is LNHDA and CDR2 is SQIVND (reference sequence). As DNA, the CDR3 is TGTGCCAGTAGTTATAACTATCCATCCTACGAGCAGTACTTC. Amino acid sequence: CASSYNYPSYEQYF.

CDR3 nucleotides: TGCAGCGTTAAAAGGGACGCTAGCGGGGGACGCGAGCAGTACTTC. This gives the protein CSVKRDASGGREQYF. The chain employs TRBV29-1 and TRBJ2-7; 10 positions match TRBD2. Germline lookup yields CDR1 SQVTM and CDR2 ANQGSEA. This CDR3 spans 15 amino acids. V lost 5 bases and J lost 6; bases outside the gene matches: 13.

The sample holds one count of this clone. The rearrangement links TRBV19 to TRBJ1-1, with TRBD1 identical over 7 bases. Germline values: CDR1 LNHDA, CDR2 SQIVND (reference sequence). This CDR3 contains 16 residues. V dropped 4 bases and J dropped 1; count of bases not matched to a gene: 9. CDR3 DNA sequence: TGTGCCAGTAGTACACAGTACAGGGGCGAGAACACTGAAGCTTTCTTT. This sequence encodes CASSTQYRGENTEAFF.

The V gene is TRBV7-9, the J gene TRBJ2-7; D unresolved. Trimming took 2 bases from V and 1 from J, leaving 9 bases between them. Per the germline V gene, CDR1 is SEHNR and CDR2 is FQNEAQ (reference sequence). The CDR3 contains 14 residues. CDR3 protein: CASSLSGDSYEQYF. The DNA of the CDR3 is TGTGCCAGCAGCTTAAGTGGAGATTCCTACGAGCAGTACTTC.

The chain links TRBV11-2 to TRBJ1-5; 8 bases match TRBD1. Germline V gene data show CDR1 as SGHAT and CDR2 as FQNNGV. The CDR3 has 15 amino acids. Losses at the gene ends were 3 bases for V and 4 bases for J; bases not matched to a gene: 5. The DNA for the CDR3 is TGTGCCAGCAGCTTCCAGGGGGCCGGGAATCAGCCCCAGCATTTT. It codes for CASSFQGAGNQPQHF.

This chain uses TRBV6-5 with TRBJ1-1; possible D gene TRBD1, 6 bases. V gave up 3 bases and J gave up 1 base, with 15 bases separating them. This CDR3 spans 16 amino acids. Germline CDR1 reads MNHEY; CDR2 reads SVGAGI. CDR3 residues: CASSYRGGLGNTEAFF. CDR3 DNA: TGTGCCAGCAGTTATAGGGGGGGTCTAGGGAACACTGAAGCTTTCTTT.

As for this clone: Germline and junction disagree at one end, which may indicate a read error. The chain employs TRBV4-1 and TRBJ1-1, with D perhaps TRBD1 (6 bases). Germline CDR1 reads MGHRA; CDR2 reads YSYEKL. The length of the CDR3 is 12 residues. Here the CDR3 reads CASNQQGSEAFF. CDR3 DNA sequence: TGCGCCAGCAACCAACAGGGCTCTGAAGCTTTCTTT.

The rearrangement joins TRBV4-3 to TRBJ1-4; 7 positions agree with TRBD1. The length of the CDR3 is 16 residues. Losses at the gene ends were 4 bases for V and 7 bases for J; bases not matched to a gene: 12. Germline V CDR1 and CDR2: LGHNA, YSLEER. As DNA, the CDR3 is TGCGCCAGCAGCCCCATCCAAGGGGGCGCTTCTGAAAAACTGTTTTTT. Encoded protein: CASSPIQGGASEKLFF.

The V and J genes are TRBV6-1 and TRBJ2-3; D might be TRBD1 (6 bases). Germline V lookup: CDR1 MNHNS, CDR2 SASEGT. This CDR3 is 17 amino acids long. Trimming shortened V by 3 bases and J by 0 bases, and 16 bases separated the two germline ends. The CDR3 here is CASSDNRAFSSTDTQYF. DNA of the CDR3: TGTGCCAGCAGTGACAACAGGGCCTTCTCTAGCACAGATACGCAGTATTTT.

CDR3 sequence (DNA): TGCAGCGTGACAGGCGGTAATGAAAAACTGTTTTTT. This codes for CSVTGGNEKLFF. This chain links TRBV29-1 with TRBJ1-4, with a possible D match to TRBD1 (6 bases). Germline assignment: CDR1 SQVTM and CDR2 ANQGSEA. The CDR3 is made up of 12 amino acids. V lost 6 bases and J lost 4, with 9 bases in between.

CDR3 amino acids: CASSYAGAYNGYTF. CDR3 in DNA: TGTGCCAGCAGTTATGCAGGGGCCTACAATGGCTACACCTTC. The chain joins TRBV6-5 to TRBJ1-2; perhaps TRBD1 as D (6 bases). V was pared by 3 bases and J by 6 bases, with 14 bases between. CDR3 length equals 14 residues. Germline V gene lookup returns CDR1 MNHEY and CDR2 SVGAGI.

This chain uses TRBV19 with TRBJ1-2; D call uncertain. V dropped 6 bases and J dropped 2 bases, with 13 bases sitting between them. The V gene's germline CDR1 is LNHDA and CDR2 SQIVND (reference sequence). The CDR3 has 14 residues. The CDR3 region has the DNA TGTGCCAGTAGGGTGGTCAGGAGGAACTATGGCTACACCTTC. Translating gives CASRVVRRNYGYTF.

The CDR3 protein is CASSYYPSTDPFF. The DNA for the CDR3 is TGTGCCAGCAGCTACTACCCTAGCACCGATCCGTTCTTC. The gene calls are TRBV7-2 and TRBJ2-1, with a tentative D call TRBD2 (5 bases). V was cut by 4 bases and J by 15 bases, with 19 bases left in between. This CDR3 comprises 13 residues. The germline V gene encodes CDR1 SGHTA and CDR2 FQGNSA.

This clone was recorded once. This chain joins TRBV18 and TRBJ1-6; TRBD1 aligns across 9 bases. Losses at the gene ends were 4 bases for V and 9 bases for J; bases not matched to a gene: 7. The CDR3 has 15 residues. Germline CDR1 reads KGHSH; CDR2 reads LQKENI. CDR3 nucleotides: TGTGCCAGCTCACGGGGACAGGGTATTGCTTCACCCCTCCACTTT. It codes for CASSRGQGIASPLHF.

This clone has just a few counts. The chain couples TRBV10-3 to TRBJ2-1, with 13 bases fitting TRBD2. Germline lookup yields CDR1 ENHRY and CDR2 SYGVKD. The CDR3 covers 15 residues. With V trimmed by 6 bases and J by 5 bases, 4 bases remained unmatched. The CDR3 region has the DNA TGTGCCATCAGCGGGACTAGCGGGGACCACAATGAGCAGTTCTTC. Its protein is CAISGTSGDHNEQFF.

This clone was picked up a small number of times. The chain couples TRBV6-6 to TRBJ2-2; 7 bases line up with TRBD1. Germline V CDR1 and CDR2: MNHNY, SVGAGI (reference sequence). V lost 4 bases to trimming and J lost 6 bases; unmatched junction nucleotides: 8. The CDR3 contains 15 residues. CDR3 nucleotide sequence: TGTGCCAGCAGTTCTACAGGGGTGGGATCCGGGGAGCTGTTTTTT. It codes for CASSSTGVGSGELFF.

This chain joins TRBV4-1 and TRBJ1-5; TRBD1 might be the D (5 bases). Germline V gene lookup returns CDR1 MGHRA and CDR2 YSYEKL. V gave up 4 bases and J gave up 5 bases, with 12 bases separating them. This CDR3 has 14 residues. The chain's CDR3 is CASSLGRGDQPQHF. The CDR3 DNA follows: TGCGCCAGCAGCCTAGGGAGGGGCGATCAGCCCCAGCATTTT.

This chain connects TRBV29-1 to TRBJ1-1; D gene uncertain. This CDR3 has 12 amino acids. CDR1 and CDR2 (germline): SQVTM, ANQGSEA. Between the trimmed V and J ends, which lost 7 bases and 1 base, there was a span of 10 bases. The CDR3 sequence is CSGKPGNTEAFF. CDR3 DNA sequence: TGCAGCGGAAAACCGGGGAACACTGAAGCTTTCTTT.

The CDR3 DNA is TGTGCCAGCAGTGGGGGACAGGGGAGTGGCTACACCTTC. Its translation: CASSGGQGSGYTF. The chain links TRBV25-1 to TRBJ1-2, with 10 positions matching TRBD1. The CDR3 consists of 13 residues. CDR1 is MGHDK and CDR2 is SYGVNS in the germline V gene. J lost 7 bases, V lost 4 bases, and 3 bases had no gene match.

This clone has more than one count but fewer than ten. V gene TRBV10-3 combines with J gene TRBJ2-7, with D possibly being TRBD2 (5 bases). V was trimmed by 8 bases and J by 2 bases, leaving 16 bases between them. The V gene's germline CDR1 is ENHRY and CDR2 SYGVKD. CDR3 length equals 14 residues. Written as DNA, the CDR3 is TGTGCCATCTCCCGAGGGCAAGGGCCCTACGAGCAGTACTTC. This encodes CAISRGQGPYEQYF.

This clone occurred a few times. V usage is TRBV5-1 and J usage is TRBJ2-3; D is perhaps TRBD1 (5 bases). Deletions cut 0 bases from V and 4 bases from J, with 6 bases between. The CDR3 has 13 residues. Germline lookup yields CDR1 SGHRS and CDR2 YFSETQ. The CDR3 spells CASSLATADTQYF. CDR3 DNA sequence: TGCGCCAGCAGCTTGGCGACAGCAGATACGCAGTATTTT.

This clone was detected only a few times. In the same sample, other DNA sequences code for this CDR3. This chain joins TRBV5-6 and TRBJ1-1, with D uncertain. The CDR3 spans 14 residues. Germline lookup yields CDR1 SGHDT and CDR2 YYEEEE. Trimming took off 0 bases at V and 0 bases at J, with 6 bases between the two ends. DNA of the CDR3: TGTGCCAGCAGCTTGGATCGGTTGAACACTGAAGCTTTCTTT. This sequence encodes CASSLDRLNTEAFF.

The chain is built from TRBV5-1 and TRBJ2-5; 9 bases match TRBD2. Germline trimming cut 0 bases from V and 4 bases from J; bases unmatched to any gene: 7. This CDR3 spans 16 amino acids. Germline V gene data show CDR1 as SGHRS and CDR2 as YFSETQ. The CDR3 is CASSLEASGELETQYF. The CDR3 bases are TGCGCCAGCAGCTTGGAGGCTAGCGGGGAGTTAGAGACCCAGTACTTC.

V usage is TRBV19 and J usage is TRBJ1-2; D is perhaps TRBD1 (5 bases). This CDR3 contains 11 residues. Germline assignment: CDR1 LNHDA and CDR2 SQIVND (reference sequence). Deletions cut 4 bases from V and 8 bases from J, with 8 bases between. CDR3 protein: CASSRQGGYTF. CDR3 DNA: TGTGCCAGTAGTAGGCAGGGCGGCTACACCTTC.

The V and J genes are TRBV2 and TRBJ2-5, with 8 bases fitting TRBD1. Germline lookup yields CDR1 SNHLY and CDR2 FYNNEI. With V trimmed by 4 bases and J by 2 bases, 3 bases remained unmatched. CDR3 length: 14 residues. The CDR3 here is CASSAGGGQETQYF. The CDR3 DNA is TGTGCCAGCAGTGCAGGGGGCGGACAAGAGACCCAGTACTTC.

The V and J genes are TRBV5-1 and TRBJ2-7, with 13 bases matching TRBD2. With V trimmed by 3 bases and J by 2 bases, 2 bases remained unmatched. Germline V gene lookup returns CDR1 SGHRS and CDR2 YFSETQ. This CDR3 spans 15 amino acids. CDR3 region: CASSWGLAGTYEQYF. The DNA of the CDR3 is TGCGCCAGCAGCTGGGGACTAGCGGGGACCTACGAGCAGTACTTC.

V gene TRBV6-5 combines with J gene TRBJ2-1; D is possibly TRBD1 (5 bases). The CDR3 has 14 amino acids. From germline, CDR1 is MNHEY and CDR2 SVGAGI. V was cut by 1 base and J by 3 bases, with 7 bases left in between. The CDR3: CASSYWQGYNEQFF. DNA for the CDR3: TGTGCCAGCAGTTACTGGCAGGGCTACAATGAGCAGTTCTTC.